A selection of T cell receptor beta chains follows, all from one sample in a study of vaccination and CD4 T cells after COVID-19. TCRdb analysed the PCR reads with MiXCR anew, one entry per CDR3 protein. The sample includes 15,000 to 25,000 distinct CDR3 sequences, over 40% of them seen just once. Their recognized antigens are unknown. The sample in question was CD4+ T cells from blood, cultured in vitro, obtained after SARS-CoV-2 vaccination. Source of these receptors: a human donor who had recovered from COVID-19. The CDR3 runs from the conserved cysteine through the conserved F or W. The D gene is left open where the match is weak. Clone size appears in some rows only: once, few, many, or a class for an expanded clone.

>NA|TRBJ2-6|18|TRBV5-4|NA
CASSLALAGSSGANVLTF
TGTGCCAGCAGCTTGGCCTTGGCGGGGAGCTCTGGGGCCAACGTCCTGACTTTC
>NA|TRBJ1-1|15|TRBV10-3|few
CAISDPTQTMGGAFF
TGTGCCATCAGTGACCCGACACAAACAATGGGAGGTGCTTTCTTT
>TRBD1|TRBJ1-5|14|TRBV19|NA
CASSTTGEGQPQHF
TGTGCCAGTAGTACAACAGGGGAAGGACAGCCCCAGCATTTT
>NA|TRBJ2-6|18|TRBV19|NA
CASSIDLGGGAGANVLTF
TGTGCCAGTAGTATAGACCTCGGAGGCGGAGCTGGGGCCAACGTCCTGACTTTC
>NA|TRBJ2-3|12|TRBV6-1|NA
CASRKSTDTQYF
TGTGCCAGCAGGAAATCCACAGATACGCAGTATTTT
>TRBD1|TRBJ1-6|14|TRBV27|few
CASSLVGGEAPLHF
TGTGCCAGCAGTTTAGTAGGGGGCGAGGCACCCCTCCACTTT
>NA|TRBJ2-1|15|TRBV5-4|NA
CASSFERNSYNEQFF
TGTGCCAGCAGCTTCGAGCGGAACTCCTACAATGAGCAGTTCTTC
>NA|TRBJ1-2|17|TRBV6-1|NA
CASRRLSGPTGNYGYTF
TGTGCCAGCAGGAGACTCTCTGGGCCTACAGGAAACTATGGCTACACCTTC
>TRBD1|TRBJ1-2|13|TRBV27|few
CASSLGQGWGYTF
TGTGCCAGCAGTCTCGGACAGGGGTGGGGCTACACCTTC
>NA|TRBJ2-2|13|TRBV5-1|NA
CASSLQGTVELFF
TGCGCCAGCAGCTTACAGGGAACCGTGGAGCTGTTTTTT
>NA|TRBJ1-2|14|TRBV28|NA
CASSAARGAGGYTF
TGTGCCAGCAGTGCCGCACGAGGGGCGGGGGGCTACACCTTC
>NA|TRBJ2-5|15|TRBV19|NA
CASKVVQGAQETQYF
TGTGCCAGTAAAGTTGTTCAGGGCGCCCAAGAGACCCAGTACTTC
>TRBD2|TRBJ2-3|16|TRBV24-1|few
CATSDLGREITDTQYF
TGTGCCACCAGTGACCTCGGGCGGGAGATCACAGATACGCAGTATTTT
>NA|TRBJ2-1|15|TRBV20-1|NA
CSAGSGLEPYNEQFF
TGCAGTGCTGGCTCGGGACTCGAACCCTACAATGAGCAGTTCTTC
>NA|TRBJ2-1|13|TRBV19|NA
CASSMPAQPVRFF
TGTGCCAGTAGTATGCCGGCCCAGCCGGTGAGGTTCTTC
>TRBD1|TRBJ1-1|13|TRBV12-3/TRBV12-4|NA
CASSYRGGTEAFF
TGTGCCAGCAGTTACAGGGGCGGCACTGAAGCTTTCTTT
>TRBD1|TRBJ1-1|14|TRBV20-1|few
CSAREGGVEAEAFF
TGCAGTGCTAGAGAAGGGGGCGTTGAGGCTGAAGCTTTCTTT
>TRBD1|TRBJ1-2|18|TRBV2|NA
CASSEAFARGREGYGYTF
TGTGCCAGCAGTGAAGCTTTCGCCAGGGGGCGCGAGGGCTATGGCTACACCTTC
>NA|TRBJ1-1|16|TRBV5-4|NA
CASSLFLTQVNTEAFF
TGTGCCAGCAGCTTGTTCTTAACACAGGTGAACACTGAAGCTTTCTTT
>NA|TRBJ2-1|14|TRBV7-2|NA
CASSTRRSYNEQFF
TGTGCCAGCAGCACTAGGCGCTCCTACAATGAGCAGTTCTTC
>TRBD1|TRBJ1-5|16|TRBV30|NA
CAWSGAGGVGNQPQHF
TGTGCCTGGAGTGGGGCAGGGGGCGTAGGCAATCAGCCCCAGCATTTT
>NA|TRBJ2-3|15|TRBV20-1|few
CSARKTMSSIDTQYF
TGCAGTGCTAGAAAGACTATGTCCTCCATAGATACGCAGTATTTT
>TRBD2|TRBJ2-7|12|TRBV25-1|NA
CAAGGRSYEQYF
TGTGCGGCGGGGGGGCGCTCCTACGAGCAGTACTTC
>NA|TRBJ2-1|15|TRBV6-5|few
CASSSRRAGGDEQFF
TGTGCCAGCAGTTCTCGGAGGGCAGGGGGGGATGAGCAGTTCTTC
>NA|TRBJ2-5|12|TRBV7-2|few
CASSLVEETQYF
TGTGCCAGCAGCTTAGTGGAGGAGACCCAGTACTTC
>NA|TRBJ2-3|14|TRBV19|NA
CASGAQAITDTQYF
TGTGCCAGTGGTGCACAGGCCATCACAGATACGCAGTATTTT
>TRBD1|TRBJ2-7|14|TRBV6-1|few
CASSNRDSSYEQYF
TGTGCCAGCAGTAACAGGGACAGCTCCTACGAGCAGTACTTC
>TRBD2|TRBJ2-5|16|TRBV11-2|NA
CASSLDLAGVSETQYF
TGTGCCAGCAGCTTAGATCTAGCGGGAGTATCGGAGACCCAGTACTTC
>NA|TRBJ1-5|13|TRBV7-9|few
CASSLNSNQPQHF
TGTGCCAGCAGCTTAAATAGCAATCAGCCCCAGCATTTT
>TRBD1|TRBJ1-2|14|TRBV11-3|NA
CASSSRDSPYGYTF
TGTGCCAGCAGCTCCAGGGACAGCCCCTATGGCTACACCTTC
>NA|TRBJ1-2|12|TRBV6-2/TRBV6-3|NA
CASSRPNYGYTF
TGTGCCAGCAGTCGACCGAACTATGGCTACACCTTC
>NA|TRBJ1-1|14|TRBV19|once
CASSIAGGGTEAFF
TGTGCCAGTAGTATAGCCGGGGGGGGCACTGAAGCTTTCTTT
>TRBD2|TRBJ2-5|14|TRBV28|NA
CASSRGGGSETQYF
TGTGCCAGCAGTCGTGGGGGGGGAAGCGAGACCCAGTACTTC
>NA|TRBJ2-6|15|TRBV28|NA
CASSFAGPGYPALTF
TGTGCCAGCAGTTTTGCTGGACCCGGTTACCCGGCCCTGACTTTC
>NA|TRBJ1-2|15|TRBV7-9|NA
CASSPRAITLHGYTF
TGTGCCAGCAGCCCCAGGGCTATTACACTCCATGGCTACACCTTC
>TRBD2|TRBJ2-5|13|TRBV28|NA
CASSPSGRETQYF
TGTGCCAGCAGTCCTAGCGGGAGGGAGACCCAGTACTTC